The 30 T cell receptor beta chains presented below share a single source sample, sequenced in a study of T cells after yellow fever vaccination. Each CDR3 protein is one row after TCRdb ran MiXCR on the 5' RACE reads. The sample records 500,000 to 650,000 distinct CDR3 sequences, around 16% being singletons. This specimen was PBMCs, taken 5 days after the first yellow fever vaccination. Receptor source: a man aged 18 to 30 who received the YFV17D yellow fever vaccine.

Worth noting for this clonotype: Sequence at one end of the junction differs from germline and may be a read error. This sequence joins TRBV7-7 and TRBJ2-3; 9 positions match TRBD2. The CDR3 is 16 residues long. Germline V lookup: CDR1 SSHAT, CDR2 FNYEAQ (reference sequence). CDR3 region: CASSPLGSGGTDTQYF. The DNA for the CDR3 is TGTGCTAGCAGCCCTCTGGGTAGCGGGGGAACAGATACGCAGTATTTT.

This clonotype was recorded at least ten times. This sequence joins TRBV28 and TRBJ2-5; 10 positions match TRBD1. The CDR3 is 14 amino acids. The ends lost 6 bases at V and 5 bases at J; junction bases unmatched: 6. CDR1 MDHEN and CDR2 SYDVKM come from the germline V gene. CDR3 DNA sequence: TGTGCCAGCAGAGACAGGGGGCGCGGGGAGACCCAGTACTTC. This codes for CASRDRGRGETQYF.

This clonotype came up a few times. The chain employs TRBV7-3 and TRBJ2-6; the D is unclear. V was pared by 4 bases and J by 4 bases, with 8 bases between. Germline CDR1 SGHTA, CDR2 FQGTGA. The CDR3 is made up of 14 amino acids. CDR3 nucleotides: TGTGCCAGCAGCTACGGCCCGGGGGCCAACGTCCTGACTTTC. This translates into CASSYGPGANVLTF. The entire variable domain, with the rest obtained from reference TRBV7-3 and TRBJ2-6, is as follows: GAGVSQTPSNKVTEKGKYVELRCDPISGHTALYWYRQSLGQGPEFLIYFQGTGAADDSGLPNDRFFAVRPEGSVSTLKIQRTERGDSAVYLCASSYGPGANVLTFGAGSRLTVL.

This clonotype has just a few counts. V and J are TRBV4-1 and TRBJ1-6; D gene unclear. Trimming took 0 bases from V and 9 from J, leaving 15 bases between them. CDR3 length: 16 amino acids. Germline CDR1 is MGHRA and CDR2 is YSYEKL. The CDR3 DNA reads as TGCGCCAGCAGCCAAGACCCCGAAGCCGGGATTTCACCCCTCCACTTT. It translates to CASSQDPEAGISPLHF.

This clonotype occurred many times. The chain employs TRBV4-2 and TRBJ1-4, with 9 bases fitting TRBD1. CDR1 is LGHNA, CDR2 YNFKEQ, per germline. V lost 4 bases to trimming and J lost 8 bases; unmatched junction nucleotides: 5. The CDR3 loop spans 14 amino acids. The CDR3 is CASSPRTGEEKLFF. The CDR3 DNA reads as TGTGCCAGCAGCCCGCGGACAGGGGAGGAAAAACTGTTTTTT.

As DNA, the CDR3 is TGTGCCAGTAACCTAGCGGCTGGCACAGATACGCAGTATTTT. Translating gives CASNLAAGTDTQYF. The chain uses TRBV25-1 and TRBJ2-3; TRBD2 aligns across 7 bases. The CDR3 loop spans 14 amino acids. Germline V lookup: CDR1 MGHDK, CDR2 SYGVNS. V dropped 9 bases and J dropped 1; count of bases not matched to a gene: 7.

This clonotype appeared a few times. V and J are TRBV28 and TRBJ2-7; TRBD1 might be the D (5 bases). Between the trimmed V and J ends, which lost 2 bases and 7 bases, there was a span of 12 bases. This CDR3 is 13 amino acids long. Germline V gives CDR1 MDHEN, CDR2 SYDVKM. For the CDR3, the DNA is TGTGCCAGCAGTTTAACTGGGGCAGATGAGCAGTACGTC. This gives the protein CASSLTGADEQYV.

The rearrangement links TRBV19 to TRBJ2-7; the D gene is possibly TRBD1 (7 bases). Germline V lookup: CDR1 LNHDA, CDR2 SQIVND (reference sequence). The CDR3 has 12 residues. The CDR3 DNA is TGTGCCAGTAGTCCTCGACAGGGACTCCTTACCGTC. This sequence encodes CASSPRQGLLTV.

This clonotype was seen repeatedly, ten times or more. The J gene is TRBJ1-1, the V gene TRBV3-1, with D perhaps TRBD1 (5 bases). Germline V gene data show CDR1 as LGHDT and CDR2 as YNNKEL (reference sequence). CDR3 size: 13 residues. The V end lost 0 bases, the J end lost 11 bases, and 13 bases lay between the germline ends. The CDR3 DNA reads as TGTGCCAGCAGCCAAGACTGGGGCGGAACGGCTTTCTTT. Encoded protein: CASSQDWGGTAFF.

J is TRBJ2-7 and V is TRBV20-1; the D gene is possibly TRBD1 (6 bases). Trimming stripped 1 base from V and 5 bases from J, with 15 bases between. The germline gives CDR1 DFQATT, CDR2 SNEGSKA (reference sequence). This CDR3 contains 14 residues. The CDR3 sequence is CSARAGEGVNEQYF. CDR3 DNA: TGCAGTGCTAGAGCAGGGGAAGGGGTCAACGAGCAGTACTTC.

This clonotype showed up just a few times. V gene TRBV18 combines with J gene TRBJ1-5; TRBD1 is a possible D gene (6 bases). Germline lookup yields CDR1 KGHSH and CDR2 LQKENI. Trimming took off 0 bases at V and 7 bases at J, with 16 bases between the two ends. The CDR3 has 16 amino acids. This CDR3 is CASSPPGGGGEQPQHF. The CDR3 region has the DNA TGTGCCAGCTCACCACCGGGAGGGGGGGGTGAGCAGCCCCAGCATTTT.

The rearrangement links TRBV2 to TRBJ2-7; no reliable D call. Germline lookup yields CDR1 SNHLY and CDR2 FYNNEI. The CDR3 covers 12 residues. V was pared by 3 bases and J by 4 bases, with 7 bases between. The CDR3 loop is CASSDLGYEQYF. DNA of the CDR3: TGTGCCAGCAGTGATCTCGGGTACGAGCAGTACTTC.

A few counts support this clonotype. The chain uses TRBV27 and TRBJ2-3, with TRBD2 matching over 7 bases. Trimming removed 5 bases from V and 2 bases from J; junction bases left unmatched: 10. The CDR3 has 16 amino acids. Germline CDR1 MNHEY, CDR2 SMNVEV (reference sequence). CDR3 in amino acids: CASSPGLGVVTDTQYF. CDR3 sequence (DNA): TGTGCCAGCAGTCCTGGACTAGGGGTCGTCACAGATACGCAGTATTTT.

This clonotype was counted only a few times. This chain connects TRBV25-1 to TRBJ2-1; D could derive from TRBD1 or TRBD2 (5 bases each). This CDR3 has 14 residues. Trimming stripped 2 bases from V and 6 bases from J, with 11 bases between. The germline CDR1 and CDR2 sequences are MGHDK and SYGVNS. The CDR3 region is CASSELGTLNEQFF. In DNA, the CDR3 is TGTGCCAGCAGTGAACTGGGGACCCTCAATGAGCAGTTCTTC.

The V gene is TRBV5-6, the J gene TRBJ2-7; TRBD2 matches at 11 bases. Germline V gene data show CDR1 as SGHDT and CDR2 as YYEEEE. The CDR3 contains 15 residues. Germline trimming cut 7 bases from V and 2 bases from J; bases unmatched to any gene: 8. The CDR3: CASRGLAGDPYEQYV. The CDR3 DNA is TGTGCCAGCCGCGGACTAGCGGGCGACCCCTACGAGCAGTACGTC.

This chain uses TRBV12-3 or TRBV12-4 with TRBJ2-1; no definite D call. This CDR3 is 18 amino acids long. The V end was cut by 6 bases, the J end by 8 bases, with 29 bases between. The CDR3 region has the DNA TGTGCCAGCAGCAAACCCCTGGCAGGAGTAGTTGTCATGGATGAGCAGTTCTTC. Translation gives CASSKPLAGVVVMDEQFF.

V usage is TRBV4-2 and J usage is TRBJ2-3; 13 nucleotides align to TRBD2. CDR3 length equals 16 residues. Unmatched junction bases numbered 4, after V lost 4 bases and J lost 3 bases. Germline values: CDR1 LGHNA, CDR2 YNFKEQ. The CDR3 sequence is CASSRGLAGVTDTQYF. The CDR3 nucleotides are TGTGCCAGCAGCCGAGGACTAGCGGGGGTTACAGATACGCAGTATTTT.

This chain links TRBV7-3 with TRBJ2-2, with unresolved D. Trimming stripped 2 bases from V and 4 bases from J, with 8 bases between. Germline CDR1 and CDR2: SGHTA and FQGTGA. CDR3 length: 14 amino acids. CDR3 nucleotide sequence: TGTGCCAGCAGCTTAGGGCACCCCACCGGGGAGCTGTTTTTT. Encoded protein: CASSLGHPTGELFF.

This clonotype was recorded at least ten times. V usage is TRBV4-1 and J usage is TRBJ2-5; tentative D call: TRBD2 (6 bases). This CDR3 is 16 amino acids long. V lost 5 bases and J 1 base, leaving 17 bases between the germline ends. In germline, CDR1 is MGHRA, CDR2 YSYEKL. DNA for the CDR3: TGCGCCAGCAGCTTAGGGACTTGGGAGAGCCAAGAGACCCAGTACTTC. Its translation: CASSLGTWESQETQYF.

This clonotype was recorded a few times. The J gene is TRBJ1-6, the V gene TRBV5-6, with TRBD1 identical over 9 bases. CDR1 is SGHDT and CDR2 is YYEEEE in the germline V gene. Trimming at V came to 1 base and at J to 7 bases, leaving 3 bases not matched to a gene. The CDR3 runs to 15 residues. The CDR3 coding sequence is TGTGCCAGCAGCTTGTGGGACAGGGTGAATTCACCCCTCCACTTT. Protein: CASSLWDRVNSPLHF. The full variable domain, completed using reference TRBV5-6 and TRBJ1-6, is DAGVTQSPTHLIKTRGQQVTLRCSPKSGHDTVSWYQQALGQGPQFIFQYYEEEERQRGNFPDRFSGHQFPNYSSELNVNALLLGDSALYLCASSLWDRVNSPLHFGNGTRLTVT.

This clonotype was seen more than once but under ten times. The chain joins TRBV7-2 to TRBJ2-1; 10 nucleotides line up with TRBD2. The germline gives CDR1 SGHTA, CDR2 FQGNSA. The CDR3 length is 18 residues. The V and J ends lost 0 bases and 3 bases, in that order; junction bases with no gene match: 8. The CDR3 sequence is CASSLASSGRDYYNEQFF. In DNA, the CDR3 is TGTGCCAGCAGCTTAGCCTCTAGCGGGAGAGATTACTACAATGAGCAGTTCTTC.

This clonotype has more than one count but fewer than ten. The J gene is TRBJ2-6, the V gene TRBV18, with D perhaps given as TRBD1 or TRBD2 (5 bases each). The CDR3 runs to 16 residues. The V end lost 3 bases, the J end lost 0 bases, and 9 bases lay between the germline ends. Germline CDR1 is KGHSH and CDR2 is LQKENI. The CDR3 protein is CASSPGRSSGANVLTF. CDR3 DNA: TGTGCCAGCTCACCGGGACGGTCCTCTGGGGCCAACGTCCTGACTTTC.

This clonotype has only a few counts. V and J are TRBV5-4 and TRBJ1-2; D remains ambiguous. V lost 1 base, J lost 6 bases, and 10 bases lay in between. The germline gives CDR1 SGHNT, CDR2 YYREEE (reference sequence). The CDR3 spans 13 residues. This CDR3 reads CASSLMGKDGYTF. Written as DNA, the CDR3 is TGTGCCAGCAGCTTGATGGGGAAGGATGGCTACACCTTC.

V gene TRBV5-1 combines with J gene TRBJ2-2; TRBD1 is a possible D gene (6 bases). The CDR3 runs to 16 residues. The ends were cut back, 4 bases at V and 2 bases at J, with 15 bases in the middle. Germline V gives CDR1 SGHRS, CDR2 YFSETQ. For the CDR3, the DNA is TGCGCCAGCAGCGCCCCCGGGACACGTAACACCGGGGAGCTGTTTTTT. Its translation: CASSAPGTRNTGELFF.

As regards this clonotype: This sequence may be a read error, since a much larger clone differs from it by one base. The CDR3 carries no conserved terminal phenylalanine or tryptophan, so it likely arises from a read error. The chain has TRBV5-1 and TRBJ2-1; possible D gene TRBD2, 6 bases. The CDR3 is 15 residues long. The germline gives CDR1 SGHRS, CDR2 YFSETQ. Trimming took 0 bases from V and 5 from J, leaving 12 bases between them. This chain's CDR3 is CASSLGGRGNNEQFS. The DNA for the CDR3 is TGCGCCAGCAGCTTGGGGGGTCGGGGGAACAATGAGCAGTTCTCC.

The V call is TRBV7-2, the J call TRBJ2-7; the D gene is possibly TRBD2 (6 bases). Trimming shortened V by 1 base and J by 7 bases, and 14 bases separated the two germline ends. The CDR3 extends over 14 amino acids. The germline CDR1 and CDR2 sequences are SGHTA and FQGNSA. The CDR3 region is CASSLVGGAREQYF. Here the CDR3 DNA reads TGTGCCAGCAGCTTAGTAGGCGGGGCGCGAGAGCAGTACTTC. The full variable domain, in which reference TRBV7-2 and TRBJ2-7 provide the parts outside the CDR3, is GAGVSQSPSNKVTEKGKDVELRCDPISGHTALYWYRQSLGQGLEFLIYFQGNSAPDKSGLPSDRFSAERTGGSVSTLTIQRTQQEDSAVYLCASSLVGGAREQYFGPGTRLTVT.

This clonotype was recorded many times. This chain links TRBV7-2 with TRBJ1-2, with D hard to call. CDR1 and CDR2 (germline): SGHTA, FQGNSA. Trimming cost V 5 bases and J 5 bases, with 9 bases left between them. The CDR3 is made up of 12 amino acids. CDR3 residues: CASSQQPYGYTF. The DNA for the CDR3 is TGTGCCAGCAGCCAACAACCATATGGCTACACCTTC.

This clonotype was seen only a few times. V and J are TRBV4-2 and TRBJ2-2; 8 bases line up with TRBD2. Looked up from germline, CDR1 is LGHNA and CDR2 is YNFKEQ. V shed 3 bases, J shed 1 base, and the junction held 7 bases outside the gene matches. The CDR3 is made up of 17 amino acids. CDR3 sequence: CASSHPGGGRNTGELFF. The CDR3 DNA sequence: TGTGCCAGCAGCCATCCCGGGGGGGGGCGGAACACCGGGGAGCTGTTTTTT.

The sample holds a few counts of this clonotype. The chain is built from TRBV7-2 and TRBJ2-7; D remains ambiguous. V shed 5 bases and J shed 4 bases, with 12 bases lying between them. The length of the CDR3 is 13 residues. The germline V gene has CDR1 SGHTA and CDR2 FQGNSA. The CDR3 bases are TGTGCCAGCAGCCTCCAAACATGGTACGAGCAGTACTTC. The encoded protein is CASSLQTWYEQYF.

This chain links TRBV11-2 with TRBJ2-5; 11 bases map to TRBD2. J gave up 4 bases and V 10 bases, and 8 bases lay outside the gene matches. Germline CDR1 and CDR2: SGHAT and FQNNGV. The CDR3 runs to 14 residues. CDR3 bases: TGTGCCACCAGACTAGCGGGGCCCCGAGAGACCCAGTACTTC. As protein: CATRLAGPRETQYF. The full variable domain, its missing parts supplied by reference TRBV11-2 and TRBJ2-5, is EAGVAQSPRYKIIEKRQSVAFWCNPISGHATLYWYQQILGQGPKLLIQFQNNGVVDDSQLPKDRFSAERLKGVDSTLKIQPAKLEDSAVYLCATRLAGPRETQYFGPGTRLLVL.